The clone carrying this T cell receptor beta chain appeared a few times. Its target is not known. The V and J ends lost 2 bases and 0 bases respectively, with 11 bases between them. The CDR3 runs 15 residues. Germline assignment: CDR1 MNHEY and CDR2 SMNVEV (reference sequence). These data originate in a study of CD8+ T cells in alopecia areata. Turning to the study itself: For the treated group, dosing was oral tofacitinib at 5 to 10 mg twice daily. Tofacitinib dosing lasted 6 to 18 months, which was then followed by 6 months off drug. Study-wide results and caveats: Although TCR sharing was seen in mice, sharing across patients was less clear, possibly for HLA-related reasons. Links between baseline CD8+ expansion and response need larger treated cohorts.

Investigators isolated RNA and reverse transcribed it into cDNA to act as the sequencing template. Sequenced by immunoSEQ multiplex PCR; TCRdb stores in-frame clones only, minus some. The sample has 200,000 to 250,000 clones; around 65% are singletons. Treatment meaning: oral pan-JAK inhibitor, 5-10 mg twice daily. The sequence was obtained from a human donor with alopecia areata. The J gene is TRBJ2-7, the V gene TRBV27; D possibly corresponds to TRBD1 (6 bases). The sequences come from CD4+ T cells sorted from blood, collected at roughly week 45, from a patient treated with tofacitinib. CDR3 DNA: TGTGCCAGCAGTTTAATCGGACAGAGCTCCTACGAGCAGTACTTC. It encodes CASSLIGQSSYEQYF.